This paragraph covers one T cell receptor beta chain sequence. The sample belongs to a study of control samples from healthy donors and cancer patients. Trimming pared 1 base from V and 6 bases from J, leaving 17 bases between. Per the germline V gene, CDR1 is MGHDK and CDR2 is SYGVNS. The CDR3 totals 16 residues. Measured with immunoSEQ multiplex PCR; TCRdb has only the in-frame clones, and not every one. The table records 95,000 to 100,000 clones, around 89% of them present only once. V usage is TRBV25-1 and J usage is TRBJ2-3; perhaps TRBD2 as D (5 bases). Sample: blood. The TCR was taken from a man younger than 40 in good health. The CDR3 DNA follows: TGTGCCAGCAGTGAATCGAGGACGGGATTCGGGGATACGCAGTATTTT. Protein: CASSESRTGFGDTQYF.